Reported below is one T cell receptor (beta chain). What it binds is unknown. This sample is drawn from a study of T cell repertoires in cytomegalovirus infection. Study-wide results and caveats: Carriers of CMV plus the relevant HLA were identified by cumulative public TCR beta family frequency. Clonotype analysis showed dominance of the ex vivo response by HLA-C-restricted CMV-specific TCR beta clonotypes.

Trimming pared 2 bases from V and 5 bases from J, leaving 15 bases between. The CDR3 is 15 residues long. TCRdb passed the reads through MiXCR, listing each CDR3 protein once. This table holds 510,000 or so distinct CDR3 sequences, more than 25% found once. Source material: PBMCs. The chain is built from TRBV12-3 or TRBV12-4 and TRBJ2-5; D is possibly TRBD2 (6 bases). This receptor was taken from a human donor in good health (CMV status not recorded). Some clones in this sample may be carry-over from other donors' samples. The CDR3 nucleotides read TGTGCCAGCAGTTTATTTAGCGGAGGGAGGGAGACCCAGTACTTC. Protein product: CASSLFSGGRETQYF.